The T cell receptor (beta chain) under discussion was sequenced for a study of radiation and T cells in renal cell carcinoma. Findings of the study overall: Dominant CDR3 motifs were more common in irradiated tumors than controls. Compared with controls, irradiated tumors showed greater TCR clonality. Tumor samples were small regions of approximately 1.1 g.

About this clone itself: Its antigen is not known.

Germline V CDR1 and CDR2: LGHNT, FRNRAP. Between the trimmed V and J ends, which lost 3 bases and 2 bases, there was a span of 7 bases. The length of the CDR3 is 14 residues. Described treatment: treatment-naive control, cytoreductive nephrectomy. Controls included several female and about 12 male donors, resected 2011 to 2014. Repertoires were generated with immunoSEQ multiplex PCR, while TCRdb's copy carries only in-frame clones and drops some. Of just over 15,000 clones listed, 45% to 70% are singletons. This TCR came from a man over 45 with renal cell carcinoma. The sequences come from tumor tissue, collected from a patient whose treatment was nephrectomy without radiotherapy. The J gene is TRBJ1-4, the V gene TRBV12-5, with D possibly being TRBD1 (5 bases). CDR3 sequence (DNA): TGTGCTAGTGGTTTAGGGGCGACTAATGAAAAACTGTTTTTT. Encoded protein: CASGLGATNEKLFF.